This note documents a single T cell receptor beta chain sequence. The data were taken from a study of blood T cell repertoires in COVID-19. About the study: Both acute and convalescent COVID-19 samples were obtained from the United States, Italy and Spain. T cells, B-cell-depleted T cells, or PBMCs provided the cDNA or gDNA that served as material.

The authors' processing: Reference gene primer amplification yielded estimated nucleated cell counts. TCRdb's table, derived via immunoSEQ multiplex PCR, lists solely in-frame clones and lacks some. The DNA gave D and trimming, while V, J and clone size come from that table. The sample consists of nearly 55,000 clones, 60% to 85% of them appearing once. This CDR3 is built from 13 residues. Germline values: CDR1 LGHDT, CDR2 YNNKEL (reference sequence). Trimming removed 5 bases from V and 0 bases from J, with 6 bases in between. Specimen: peripheral blood. The receptor was derived from a human donor with active or convalescent COVID-19. The donor label of this sample is uncertain. The chain is built from TRBV3-1 (or the pseudogene TRBV3-2) and TRBJ2-3; no definite D call. The CDR3 DNA follows: TGTGCCAGCAGCGCACGGAGCACAGATACGCAGTATTTT. Protein product: CASSARSTDTQYF.